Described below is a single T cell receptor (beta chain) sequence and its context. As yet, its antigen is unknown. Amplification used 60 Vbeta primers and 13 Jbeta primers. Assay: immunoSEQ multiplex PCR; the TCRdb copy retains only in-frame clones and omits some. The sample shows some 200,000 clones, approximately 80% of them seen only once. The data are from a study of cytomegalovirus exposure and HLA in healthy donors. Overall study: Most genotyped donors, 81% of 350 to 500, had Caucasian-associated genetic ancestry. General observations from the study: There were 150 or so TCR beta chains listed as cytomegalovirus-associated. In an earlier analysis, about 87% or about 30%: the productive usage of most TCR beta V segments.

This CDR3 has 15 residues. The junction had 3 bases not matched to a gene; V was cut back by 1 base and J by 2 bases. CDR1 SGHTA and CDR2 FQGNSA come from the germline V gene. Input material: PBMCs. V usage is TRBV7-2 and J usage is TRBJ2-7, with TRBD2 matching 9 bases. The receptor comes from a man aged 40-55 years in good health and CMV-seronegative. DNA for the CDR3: TGTGCCAGCAGCTTAGAGGCGGGGGGGACCTACGAGCAGTACTTC. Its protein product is CASSLEAGGTYEQYF.